Shown below are 27 T cell receptor beta chains from a single sample sequenced in a study of shared T cell receptors in the human thymus. Measured with immunoSEQ multiplex PCR; TCRdb has only the in-frame clones, and not every one. The data contain hundreds of thousands of clones, roughly 90% of them seen just once; the ten biggest clones take up 0.0095% to 0.012%. These data are also associated with another study on human thymus T cells.

The sample taken for sequencing was thymocytes. The receptors were sampled from a boy under two years old with a congenital heart defect.

CDR3 coding DNA: TGTGCCACCCTTGGGCAGGGTGGGTCCTACGAGCAGTACTTC. Translating gives CATLGQGGSYEQYF. The chain has TRBV25-1 and TRBJ2-7, with D perhaps TRBD1 (5 bases). The CDR3 has 14 amino acids. Per germline, CDR1 MGHDK and CDR2 SYGVNS. Trimming stripped 10 bases from V and 1 base from J, with 17 bases between.

The chain recombines TRBV11-2 with TRBJ2-1; possible D gene TRBD2, 6 bases. Germline values: CDR1 SGHAT, CDR2 FQNNGV. CDR3 size: 15 residues. The ends were cut back, 5 bases at V and 12 bases at J, with 23 bases in the middle. CDR3 nucleotides: TGTGCCAGCAGCCTGACTAGTCTCGGGCCACCTTCGCAGTTCTTC. Protein sequence: CASSLTSLGPPSQFF.

This chain connects TRBV5-6 to TRBJ1-2; weak D call: TRBD1 (6 bases). The germline gives CDR1 SGHDT, CDR2 YYEEEE. Trimming pared 2 bases from V and 6 bases from J, leaving 29 bases between. The CDR3 is made up of 19 amino acids. The CDR3 reads CASSLSDRRPGFQLDGYTF. The CDR3 DNA reads TGTGCCAGCAGCTTATCCGACAGGCGCCCCGGCTTTCAGTTAGATGGCTACACCTTC. The full variable domain, completed using reference TRBV5-6 and TRBJ1-2, is DAGVTQSPTHLIKTRGQQVTLRCSPKSGHDTVSWYQQALGQGPQFIFQYYEEEERQRGNFPDRFSGHQFPNYSSELNVNALLLGDSALYLCASSLSDRRPGFQLDGYTFGSGTRLTVV.

The rearrangement joins TRBV10-2 to TRBJ2-7, with unresolved D. Germline CDR1 and CDR2: WSHSY and SAAADI. This CDR3 spans 13 amino acids. V dropped 7 bases and J dropped 0 bases, with 10 bases sitting between them. Here the CDR3 reads CASKAPISYEQYF. CDR3 DNA sequence: TGCGCCAGCAAAGCACCCATCTCCTACGAGCAGTACTTC.

The V call is TRBV27, the J call TRBJ2-7; TRBD2 is a possible D gene (7 bases). This CDR3 is 13 amino acids long. Germline V CDR1 and CDR2: MNHEY, SMNVEV (reference sequence). V gave up 6 bases and J gave up 6 bases, with 15 bases separating them. The CDR3, as DNA: TGTGCCAGCAGCCCTGGACTAGGGGGCGAGCAGTACTTC. It is translated as CASSPGLGGEQYF.

With respect to this clone: The sample carries other DNA sequences with the same CDR3. V gene TRBV7-2 combines with J gene TRBJ2-7, with TRBD2 identical over 7 bases. This CDR3 spans 15 amino acids. Germline V gene lookup returns CDR1 SGHTA and CDR2 FQGNSA. Trimming removed 1 base from V and 2 bases from J; junction bases left unmatched: 5. CDR3 nucleotides: TGTGCCAGCAGCTTAGGGGGGGGAAGGGCCTACGAGCAGTACTTC. Its protein is CASSLGGGRAYEQYF.

The chain has TRBV29-1 and TRBJ2-2; 12 bases fit TRBD2. The CDR3 sequence is 15 residues long. Germline assignment: CDR1 SQVTM and CDR2 ANQGSEA. The junction had 6 bases not matched to a gene; V was cut back by 6 bases and J by 4 bases. For the CDR3, the DNA is TGCAGCGTCACTAGGACTAGCGGGGCCACCGGGGAGCTGTTTTTT. Amino acids: CSVTRTSGATGELFF.

The table lists this clone with a count of one. J is TRBJ2-2 and V is TRBV11-2; 14 bases agree with TRBD2. The CDR3 extends over 18 amino acids. Unmatched junction bases numbered 9, after V lost 5 bases and J lost 4 bases. The germline V gene encodes CDR1 SGHAT and CDR2 FQNNGV. The CDR3 region is CASSEEVTSGRGTGELFF. The CDR3 DNA reads as TGTGCCAGCAGCGAGGAGGTGACTAGCGGGAGGGGCACCGGGGAGCTGTTTTTT.

This clone showed up just a few times. The chain couples TRBV30 to TRBJ2-2; 10 bases line up with TRBD2. The CDR3 extends over 17 amino acids. From germline, CDR1 is GTSNPN and CDR2 SVGIG (reference sequence). The ends lost 3 bases at V and 1 base at J; junction bases unmatched: 8. The CDR3 reads CAWRKVEREGNTGELFF. Here the CDR3 DNA reads TGTGCCTGGAGGAAGGTCGAGCGGGAGGGGAACACCGGGGAGCTGTTTTTT.

This clone has just one count. Additional DNA sequences in this sample encode the identical CDR3. The chain combines TRBV27 with TRBJ2-7; 8 bases fit TRBD2. This CDR3 region has 11 residues. Germline V gives CDR1 MNHEY, CDR2 SMNVEV (reference sequence). After removal of 5 bases from V and 7 bases from J, the junction contained 1 base not matched to a gene. CDR3 in DNA: TGTGCCAGCAGTCCGGGGGGGGAGCAGTACTTC. Translating gives CASSPGGEQYF.

The table lists this clone with a few counts. The chain uses TRBV5-8 and TRBJ1-2; D gene uncertain. Trimming took 2 bases from V and 4 from J, leaving 9 bases between them. CDR1 SGHTS and CDR2 YDEGEE come from the germline V gene. CDR3 length: 13 amino acids. CDR3: CASSFPTFYGYTF. The CDR3 DNA reads as TGTGCCAGCAGCTTCCCCACTTTCTATGGCTACACCTTC.

The genes are TRBV2 and TRBJ2-1; no clear D. Germline V gene lookup returns CDR1 SNHLY and CDR2 FYNNEI. There are 15 residues in the CDR3. V lost 4 bases, J lost 2 bases, and 12 bases lay in between. CDR3 nucleotides: TGTGCCAGCAGTGCGCTAGTGGATACCTACAATGAGCAGTTCTTC. Its protein product is CASSALVDTYNEQFF.

The chain couples TRBV6-5 to TRBJ2-7, with D maybe TRBD1 (5 bases). Trimming removed 0 bases at V and 6 bases at J, with 18 bases between. Germline V CDR1 and CDR2: MNHEY, SVGAGI. The CDR3 length is 16 residues. The CDR3 nucleotides read TGTGCCAGCAGTTACTCGAAGGGGCAGGGAACATGCGAGCAGTACTTC. Translating gives CASSYSKGQGTCEQYF.

This chain connects TRBV5-1 to TRBJ2-7; 13 bases agree with TRBD2. The ends lost 1 base at V and 1 base at J; junction bases unmatched: 8. Germline CDR1 and CDR2: SGHRS and YFSETQ. The CDR3 sequence is 18 residues long. For the CDR3, the DNA is TGCGCCAGCAGCTTGACACTAGCGGGAGGGCCGTTGTCCTACGAGCAGTACTTC. Translation: CASSLTLAGGPLSYEQYF. Filled out from reference TRBV5-1 and TRBJ2-7, the complete variable domain reads KAGVTQTPRYLIKTRGQQVTLSCSPISGHRSVSWYQQTPGQGLQFLFEYFSETQRNKGNFPGRFSGRQFSNSRSEMNVSTLELGDSALYLCASSLTLAGGPLSYEQYFGPGTRLTVT.

The rearrangement links TRBV5-1 to TRBJ2-7; 14 bases match TRBD2. V shed 4 bases, J shed 6 bases, and the junction held 6 bases outside the gene matches. Germline V gene lookup returns CDR1 SGHRS and CDR2 YFSETQ. The CDR3 consists of 15 residues. CDR3 nucleotides: TGCGCCAGCAGCCCGGGACTAGCGGGAGTACTCGAGCAGTACTTC. The encoded protein is CASSPGLAGVLEQYF.

This clone was detected once. The chain carries TRBV2 and TRBJ1-4; D unresolved. The V end lost 6 bases, the J end lost 0 bases, and 17 bases lay between the germline ends. The germline V gene has CDR1 SNHLY and CDR2 FYNNEI. The CDR3 is made up of 17 amino acids. CDR3 bases: TGTGCCAGCAGGACCTCAAGCGCTCCGGCAACTAATGAAAAACTGTTTTTT. This encodes CASRTSSAPATNEKLFF.

This clone was observed once. This chain uses TRBV29-1 with TRBJ2-4; perhaps TRBD1 as D (6 bases). Germline values: CDR1 SQVTM, CDR2 ANQGSEA. Trimming cost V 1 base and J 7 bases, with 20 bases left between them. CDR3 length: 16 amino acids. This CDR3 is CSVEVGTGRQGNIQYF. CDR3 bases: TGCAGCGTTGAAGTTGGGACGGGACGGCAGGGGAACATTCAGTACTTC.

The gene calls are TRBV5-6 and TRBJ2-1, with TRBD2 matching 9 bases. Germline V gene data show CDR1 as SGHDT and CDR2 as YYEEEE. The length of the CDR3 is 18 residues. V lost 6 bases, J lost 6 bases, and 19 bases stayed unmatched. The DNA for the CDR3 is TGTGCCAGCACTACGACAGGCGCGGGAGGGCTCCTCGGCAATGAGCAGTTCTTC. Its translation: CASTTTGAGGLLGNEQFF.

In this sample, this clone turned up once. CDR3 region: CASSQDPHLLATNEKLFF. The CDR3 bases are TGCGCCAGCAGCCAAGATCCCCATCTACTTGCAACTAATGAAAAACTGTTTTTT. The chain uses TRBV4-3 and TRBJ1-4; D uncertain. The CDR3 consists of 18 residues. The germline V and J ends were trimmed by 0 bases and 0 bases, with 14 bases remaining between them. CDR1 and CDR2 (germline): LGHNA, YSLEER.

This clone has a single count. The V call is TRBV7-9, the J call TRBJ2-5; D perhaps matches TRBD1 (6 bases). Germline CDR1 is SEHNR and CDR2 is FQNEAQ (reference sequence). Trimming shortened V by 3 bases and J by 4 bases, and 9 bases separated the two germline ends. The CDR3 extends over 13 amino acids. The CDR3 DNA reads as TGTGCCAGCAGCTTGGCCAGGGGAGAGACCCAGTACTTC. It encodes CASSLARGETQYF.

The chain uses TRBV28 and TRBJ2-1; tentative D call: TRBD2 (5 bases). CDR3 length: 16 amino acids. Deletions cut 5 bases from V and 1 base from J, with 15 bases between. CDR1 MDHEN and CDR2 SYDVKM come from the germline V gene. The CDR3 loop is CASSRAGVKSYNEQFF. CDR3 coding DNA: TGTGCCAGCAGTCGGGCCGGGGTGAAGTCCTACAATGAGCAGTTCTTC.

Only one count was recorded for this clone. V gene TRBV29-1 combines with J gene TRBJ1-1; tentative D call: TRBD1 (6 bases). The germline V gene encodes CDR1 SQVTM and CDR2 ANQGSEA. V lost 5 bases to trimming and J lost 4 bases, with 8 bases between them. This CDR3 region has 11 residues. CDR3 DNA sequence: TGCAGCGTTCCCAGGGGCACTGAAGCTTTCTTT. Translation gives CSVPRGTEAFF.

The chain joins TRBV9 to TRBJ2-3; D uncertain. The CDR3 is made up of 14 amino acids. Looked up from germline, CDR1 is SGDLS and CDR2 is YYNGEE. Trimming took 3 bases from V and 1 from J, leaving 9 bases between them. CDR3 coding DNA: TGTGCCAGCAGCGCCTACCCTGGCACAGATACGCAGTATTTT. It codes for CASSAYPGTDTQYF. Full variable domain (rest looked up from reference TRBV9 and TRBJ2-3): DSGVTQTPKHLITATGQRVTLRCSPRSGDLSVYWYQQSLDQGLQFLIQYYNGEERAKGNILERFSAQQFPDLHSELNLSSLELGDSALYFCASSAYPGTDTQYFGPGTRLTVL.

The rearrangement links TRBV25-1 to TRBJ2-7; TRBD2 agrees at 7 bases. The CDR3 loop spans 16 amino acids. Germline V gene data show CDR1 as MGHDK and CDR2 as SYGVNS. After removal of 4 bases from V and 2 bases from J, the junction contained 11 bases not matched to a gene. This CDR3 reads CASSVRGASGPYEQYF. The CDR3 DNA reads as TGTGCCAGCAGTGTGCGAGGGGCTAGCGGACCCTACGAGCAGTACTTC.

V usage is TRBV15 and J usage is TRBJ1-2; D perhaps matches TRBD1 (6 bases). The germline CDR1 and CDR2 sequences are LNHNV and YYDKDF (reference sequence). This CDR3 has 14 amino acids. V shed 2 bases and J shed 4 bases, with 11 bases lying between them. The CDR3 spells CATSRLTGTYGYTF. The CDR3 DNA reads as TGTGCCACCAGCAGACTAACAGGGACCTATGGCTACACCTTC.

The chain couples TRBV4-1 to TRBJ1-4; TRBD1 matches at 11 bases. V shed 0 bases, J shed 5 bases, and the junction held 20 bases outside the gene matches. CDR1 is MGHRA and CDR2 is YSYEKL in the germline V gene. The CDR3 is 22 amino acids. The CDR3 loop is CASSQDCPPTGQGVVGNEKLFF. CDR3 DNA: TGCGCCAGCAGCCAAGATTGTCCTCCAACGGGACAGGGGGTAGTGGGGAATGAAAAACTGTTTTTT.

This sequence joins TRBV9 and TRBJ2-3; 8 bases match TRBD2. The CDR3 extends over 15 amino acids. With 0 bases clipped from V and 3 bases from J, the junction kept 3 bases outside the gene matches. Germline V gives CDR1 SGDLS, CDR2 YYNGEE. The CDR3 nucleotides are TGTGCCAGCAGCGTAGCGGCTAGCGGGACAGATACGCAGTATTTT. Translating it yields CASSVAASGTDTQYF.